The 28 T cell receptor beta chains below all came from one sample that was sequenced in a study of blood T cell repertoires in COVID-19. Here immunoSEQ multiplex PCR was the method, and the copy in TCRdb shows in-frame clones only, minus some. The sample contains about 250,000 clones, around 82% of which appear only once. Sequencing used peripheral blood. The receptors stem from a man aged 35 to 55 with active or convalescent COVID-19.

This clone has a handful of counts. The chain uses TRBV18 and TRBJ2-1; D perhaps matches TRBD2 (5 bases). CDR1 is KGHSH and CDR2 is LQKENI in the germline V gene. There are 15 residues in the CDR3. V was cut by 3 bases and J by 6 bases, with 15 bases left in between. The CDR3 loop is CASSPGTGTLNEQFF. As DNA, the CDR3 is TGTGCCAGCTCACCTGGAACGGGAACCCTCAATGAGCAGTTCTTC.

The chain joins TRBV5-1 to TRBJ2-5; 10 bases match TRBD2. Germline-derived CDR1 and CDR2 are SGHRS and YFSETQ. This CDR3 is 15 amino acids long. V lost 4 bases to trimming and J lost 7 bases; unmatched junction nucleotides: 10. CDR3 in amino acids: CASSVAGGRDWTQYF. Here the CDR3 DNA reads TGCGCCAGCAGCGTAGCGGGGGGTCGAGATTGGACCCAGTACTTC.

The chain recombines TRBV2 with TRBJ1-2; TRBD1 agrees at 7 bases. Unmatched junction bases numbered 6, after V lost 1 base and J lost 7 bases. The CDR3 spans 14 residues. Looked up from germline, CDR1 is SNHLY and CDR2 is FYNNEI. Here the CDR3 reads CASSEVGGMGGYTF. For the CDR3, the DNA is TGTGCCAGCAGTGAAGTAGGGGGCATGGGTGGCTACACCTTC.

CDR3 nucleotides: TGTGCCAGCAGTGACCCCCAGAGGAGCTCCTACGAGCAGTACTTC. Protein sequence: CASSDPQRSSYEQYF. The chain carries TRBV6-1 and TRBJ2-7; no clear D. Trimming cost V 3 bases and J 0 bases, with 12 bases left between them. The germline gives CDR1 MNHNS, CDR2 SASEGT. This CDR3 comprises 15 residues.

To note about this clone: Other DNA sequences within the sample encode an identical CDR3. The gene calls are TRBV6-5 and TRBJ1-1; no reliable D call. The CDR3 is 13 amino acids. In germline, CDR1 is MNHEY, CDR2 SVGAGI. V lost 2 bases and J 4 bases, leaving 8 bases between the germline ends. The CDR3 region is CASSYVGGTEAFF. CDR3 DNA sequence: TGTGCCAGCAGTTACGTCGGCGGCACTGAAGCTTTCTTT.

CDR3 amino acids: CASSQGRGGRLNQPQHF. The DNA of the CDR3 is TGCGCCAGCAGCCAAGGACGCGGGGGGAGACTTAATCAGCCCCAGCATTTT. The chain carries TRBV4-1 and TRBJ1-5; perhaps TRBD1 as D (5 bases). From germline, CDR1 is MGHRA and CDR2 YSYEKL. The CDR3 sequence is 17 residues long. V was clipped by 1 base and J by 4 bases, with 17 bases between them.

The DNA for the CDR3 is TGTGCCAGCAGTTACTCGGATCGGGGGGTAGACAATGAGCAGTTCTTC. Encoded protein: CASSYSDRGVDNEQFF. This chain joins TRBV6-2 or TRBV6-3 and TRBJ2-1; TRBD2 matches at 7 bases. The ends lost 0 bases at V and 5 bases at J; junction bases unmatched: 7. The CDR3 loop spans 16 amino acids. Per the germline V gene, CDR1 is MNHEY and CDR2 is SVGEGT.

The V and J genes are TRBV7-2 and TRBJ2-1, with D possibly matching TRBD2 (7 bases). The length of the CDR3 is 15 residues. Trimming removed 5 bases from V and 5 bases from J, with 16 bases in between. Germline CDR1 is SGHTA and CDR2 is FQGNSA. The CDR3, as DNA: TGTGCCAGCAGCCTTCGAGCGCGGGGGCACAATGAGCAGTTCTTC. Amino acids: CASSLRARGHNEQFF.

This chain uses TRBV24-1 with TRBJ1-2, with D perhaps TRBD1 (6 bases). V was shortened by 4 bases and J by 3 bases, with 11 bases between the two germline ends. The CDR3 covers 14 residues. Germline values: CDR1 KGHDR, CDR2 SFDVKD. This chain's CDR3 is CATSEGAIDYGYTF. The CDR3 region has the DNA TGTGCCACCAGTGAGGGGGCTATCGACTATGGCTACACCTTC.

The chain couples TRBV7-2 to TRBJ1-5, with TRBD1 as a possible D gene (6 bases). Germline CDR1 is SGHTA and CDR2 is FQGNSA. Trimming shortened V by 7 bases and J by 0 bases, and 13 bases separated the two germline ends. The length of the CDR3 is 15 residues. The CDR3 reads CASTQGSSSNQPQHF. DNA of the CDR3: TGTGCCAGCACCCAGGGGTCCAGTAGCAATCAGCCCCAGCATTTT.

The chain is built from TRBV5-1 and TRBJ1-1; D is perhaps TRBD1 (6 bases). The V end was cut by 4 bases, the J end by 2 bases, with 12 bases between. Per the germline V gene, CDR1 is SGHRS and CDR2 is YFSETQ. The CDR3 extends over 14 amino acids. The CDR3 coding sequence is TGCGCCAGCAGCCCCGGGACACAAAACACTGAAGCTTTCTTT. Protein product: CASSPGTQNTEAFF.

The chain has TRBV7-3 and TRBJ1-2, with 8 positions matching TRBD1. With 4 bases clipped from V and 7 bases from J, the junction kept 14 bases outside the gene matches. CDR1 and CDR2 from the germline V gene are SGHTA and FQGTGA. This CDR3 is 16 amino acids long. Here the CDR3 DNA reads TGTGCCAGCAGCTCCCACCAACAGGGGGTCGCGGGTGGCTACACCTTC. Amino acids: CASSSHQQGVAGGYTF.

V and J are TRBV4-2 and TRBJ2-5; 7 bases fit TRBD2. From germline, CDR1 is LGHNA and CDR2 YNFKEQ. The V and J ends lost 4 bases and 2 bases, in that order; junction bases with no gene match: 13. The CDR3 sequence is 17 residues long. This CDR3 is CASSPTPGTGGQETQYF. The CDR3 nucleotides are TGTGCCAGCAGCCCCACCCCCGGTACGGGGGGTCAAGAGACCCAGTACTTC.

V gene TRBV18 combines with J gene TRBJ2-7, with 9 positions matching TRBD1. In germline, CDR1 is KGHSH, CDR2 LQKENI. J was trimmed by 4 bases and V by 3 bases; bases with no gene match: 13. This CDR3 has 17 amino acids. CDR3 region: CASSPLRGDREGYEQYF. The CDR3 DNA is TGTGCCAGCTCACCCTTACGCGGGGACAGGGAAGGGTACGAGCAGTACTTC.

This clone was recorded a few times. Other DNA sequences within the sample encode an identical CDR3. V is TRBV6-6 and J is TRBJ1-5; no reliable D call. Germline V gene data show CDR1 as MNHNY and CDR2 as SVGAGI (reference sequence). Trimming removed 0 bases at V and 1 base at J, with 4 bases between. This CDR3 has 14 residues. This chain's CDR3 is CASSYSESNQPQHF. The CDR3 DNA is TGTGCCAGCAGTTACTCAGAGAGCAATCAGCCCCAGCATTTT.

A few counts support this clone. The chain joins TRBV10-1 to TRBJ2-7; 9 bases map to TRBD1. Germline CDR1 WNHNN, CDR2 SYGVQD (reference sequence). V shed 4 bases and J 2 bases; nucleotides not matched to a gene: 6. This CDR3 region has 15 residues. The CDR3 coding sequence is TGCGCCAGCAGTGCCTTGGGACAGGGCCCCTACGAGCAGTACTTC. This sequence encodes CASSALGQGPYEQYF.

About this clone: The junction and the germline gene differ at one end; a read error may be behind it. CDR3: CASSLSQGTEQFF. CDR3 in DNA: TGTGCTAGCAGCTTATCTCAGGGGACTGAGCAGTTCTTC. The rearrangement joins TRBV7-7 to TRBJ2-1, with D tentatively TRBD1 (6 bases). Per germline, CDR1 SSHAT and CDR2 FNYEAQ (reference sequence). This CDR3 is built from 13 residues.

The chain has TRBV11-2 and TRBJ1-2, with TRBD1 identical over 7 bases. Germline-derived CDR1 and CDR2 are SGHAT and FQNNGV. With 5 bases clipped from V and 2 bases from J, the junction kept 8 bases outside the gene matches. This CDR3 region has 15 residues. CDR3 nucleotide sequence: TGTGCCAGCAGCCTAAGACAGGGTGCAAACTATGGCTACACCTTC. This encodes CASSLRQGANYGYTF.

The V call is TRBV7-9, the J call TRBJ1-4, with D possibly matching TRBD1 (5 bases). This CDR3 contains 15 residues. Germline V gene sequence: CDR1 SEHNR, CDR2 FQNEAQ (reference sequence). Trimming stripped 1 base from V and 7 bases from J, with 13 bases between. CDR3 loop: CASSLGAGVAEKLFF. The CDR3 coding sequence is TGTGCCAGCAGCTTAGGGGCGGGGGTCGCTGAAAAACTGTTTTTT.

The chain carries TRBV27 and TRBJ2-1; 9 positions agree with TRBD1. V was clipped by 1 base and J by 6 bases; unmatched bases: 4. Germline V gene lookup returns CDR1 MNHEY and CDR2 SMNVEV (reference sequence). The CDR3 contains 15 residues. The CDR3 is CASSLWGTGSNEQFF. In nucleotides, the CDR3 is TGTGCCAGCAGTTTATGGGGGACAGGGTCCAATGAGCAGTTCTTC.

The table lists this clone with a few counts. The rearrangement joins TRBV7-9 to TRBJ1-1, with a weak D call TRBD1 (5 bases). This CDR3 comprises 14 residues. Trimming shortened V by 1 base and J by 11 bases, and 17 bases separated the two germline ends. Per the germline V gene, CDR1 is SEHNR and CDR2 is FQNEAQ (reference sequence). The CDR3 here is CASSLEGPRQAAFF. DNA for the CDR3: TGTGCCAGCAGCTTAGAGGGGCCGCGCCAAGCGGCTTTCTTT.

The V and J genes are TRBV5-6 and TRBJ2-7, with 9 bases aligning to TRBD2. Trimming at V came to 4 bases and at J to 5 bases, leaving 7 bases not matched to a gene. The germline V gene encodes CDR1 SGHDT and CDR2 YYEEEE. This CDR3 region has 14 residues. The CDR3 protein is CASSPERGADEQYF. CDR3 nucleotides: TGTGCCAGCAGCCCCGAGCGGGGGGCCGACGAGCAGTACTTC.

Regarding this clone: The same CDR3 can be traced to other DNA sequences in this sample. This chain connects TRBV30 to TRBJ1-1; D remains ambiguous. Trimming pared 0 bases from V and 2 bases from J, leaving 7 bases between. The CDR3 covers 13 residues. Germline CDR1 and CDR2: GTSNPN and SVGIG (reference sequence). CDR3 sequence reads: CAWSVAGNTEAFF. As DNA, the CDR3 is TGTGCCTGGAGTGTAGCAGGAAACACTGAAGCTTTCTTT.

The chain links TRBV12-3 or TRBV12-4 to TRBJ1-1; D is possibly TRBD1 (6 bases). V lost 6 bases to trimming and J lost 6 bases, with 14 bases between them. The CDR3 spans 13 residues. The CDR3 nucleotides are TGTGCCAGCAGCAAAATTCAGGGGTCTGAAGCTTTCTTT. It encodes CASSKIQGSEAFF.

The chain couples TRBV30 to TRBJ2-1; 11 bases fit TRBD1. Trimming took 4 bases from V and 8 from J; bases not matched to a gene: 7. This CDR3 is built from 14 residues. Germline values: CDR1 GTSNPN, CDR2 SVGIG (reference sequence). The CDR3 protein is CAWTPGQGVHEQFF. CDR3 nucleotides: TGTGCCTGGACACCGGGACAGGGGGTGCATGAGCAGTTCTTC.

This clone was found a few times. This chain joins TRBV5-1 and TRBJ1-2; D is undetermined. The germline gives CDR1 SGHRS, CDR2 YFSETQ. The CDR3 has 15 residues. Trimming took off 4 bases at V and 1 base at J, with 14 bases between the two ends. This CDR3 reads CASSRAGGSNYGYTF. In DNA form, the CDR3 reads TGCGCCAGCAGCCGCGCGGGAGGAAGTAACTATGGCTACACCTTC. The full variable domain, its missing parts supplied by reference TRBV5-1 and TRBJ1-2, is KAGVTQTPRYLIKTRGQQVTLSCSPISGHRSVSWYQQTPGQGLQFLFEYFSETQRNKGNFPGRFSGRQFSNSRSEMNVSTLELGDSALYLCASSRAGGSNYGYTFGSGTRLTVV.

The CDR3 loop reads CASNREEGRYEQFF. The CDR3 bases are TGCGCCAGCAATAGGGAGGAGGGCCGCTATGAGCAGTTCTTC. The rearrangement links TRBV4-1 to TRBJ2-1, with TRBD2 as a possible D gene (6 bases). V lost 7 bases and J 8 bases, leaving 18 bases between the germline ends. This CDR3 comprises 14 residues. Per the germline V gene, CDR1 is MGHRA and CDR2 is YSYEKL.

V is TRBV7-3 and J is TRBJ2-3; D ambiguous. Germline CDR1 and CDR2: SGHTA and FQGTGA. This CDR3 is 12 amino acids long. V was clipped by 3 bases and J by 5 bases, with 6 bases between them. Written as DNA, the CDR3 is TGTGCCAGCAGCTTTGGCCAAGATACGCAGTATTTT. Its translation is CASSFGQDTQYF.